This T cell receptor (beta chain) derives from a study of blood T cell repertoires in COVID-19. About the research overall: The origin of the acute and convalescent COVID-19 samples was the United States, Italy and Spain.

Repertoires were generated with immunoSEQ multiplex PCR, while TCRdb's copy carries only in-frame clones and drops some. The table has about 170,000 clones, approximately 85% seen once. The CDR3 sequence is 15 residues long. Per the germline V gene, CDR1 is LNHDA and CDR2 is SQIVND (reference sequence). Unmatched junction bases numbered 12, after V lost 7 bases and J lost 7 bases. The sample consisted of peripheral blood. This sequence joins TRBV19 and TRBJ1-5; the match to TRBD1 covers 8 bases. The TCR sequence derives from a man between 35 and 55 years old who had recovered from COVID-19. For the CDR3, the DNA is TGTGCCAGTACAAGGACAGGGAGTTTGTTACAGCCCCAGCATTTT. Translation gives CASTRTGSLLQPQHF.